This T cell receptor beta chain was identified during a study of preoperative IRX-2 immunotherapy in early breast cancer. This table comes from immunoSEQ multiplex PCR, and its TCRdb copy is limited to in-frame clones, with some not included. The sample contains around 30,000 clones, just under 80% of which appear only once. The CDR3 runs to 17 residues. The J segment lost 1 base and the V segment lost 0 bases, leaving 6 bases of the junction unmatched. Germline V lookup: CDR1 SGHRS, CDR2 YFSETQ. The treatment here: preoperative locoregional IRX-2 cytokine immunotherapy. The material sequenced was lymph node tissue, taken before IRX-2 immunotherapy. The chain joins TRBV5-1 to TRBJ2-2; 7 bases map to TRBD2. The clonotype comes from a human donor with breast cancer. This CDR3 is CASSLAGGSWNTGELFF. In DNA form, the CDR3 reads TGCGCCAGCAGCTTGGCCGGGGGGTCTTGGAACACCGGGGAGCTGTTTTTT.